Here is one T cell receptor (beta chain) with its context. Trimming took 3 bases from V and 3 from J; bases not matched to a gene: 9. CDR3 length equals 16 residues. CDR1 and CDR2 from the germline V gene are LGHDT and YNNKEL (reference sequence). This sample was taken from a study of blood T cell repertoires in COVID-19. About the study: T cells, B-cell-depleted T cells, or PBMCs provided the cDNA or gDNA that served as material.

In the authors' methods: How many nucleated cells were present was estimated from reference gene primer amplification. Clones were sequenced by immunoSEQ multiplex PCR, and TCRdb holds only the in-frame ones, with some missing. V, J and clone size reflect that table, while D and trimming were determined from the DNA. The table has roughly 280,000 clones, approximately 86% seen once; the top ten hold roughly 1.8%. This chain connects TRBV3-1 (or the pseudogene TRBV3-2) to TRBJ1-2; 8 bases are shared with TRBD1. Input material: peripheral blood. The origin of this receptor is a man younger than 45 with active or convalescent COVID-19. The CDR3 sequence: CASSQGTGPLDYGYTF. For the CDR3, the DNA is TGTGCCAGCAGCCAGGGGACAGGCCCTCTGGACTATGGCTACACCTTC.